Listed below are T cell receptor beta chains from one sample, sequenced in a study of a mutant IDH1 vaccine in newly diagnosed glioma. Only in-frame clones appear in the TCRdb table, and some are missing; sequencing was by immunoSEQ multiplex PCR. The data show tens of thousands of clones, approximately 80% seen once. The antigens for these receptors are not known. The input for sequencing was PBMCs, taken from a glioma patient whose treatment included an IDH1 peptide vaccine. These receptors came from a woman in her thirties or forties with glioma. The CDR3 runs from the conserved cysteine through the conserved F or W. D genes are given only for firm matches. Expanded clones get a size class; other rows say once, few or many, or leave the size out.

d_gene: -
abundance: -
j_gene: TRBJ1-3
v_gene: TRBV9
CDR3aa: CASSVAGGDGNTIYF
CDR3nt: TGTGCCAGCAGCGTAGCGGGGGGCGATGGAAACACCATATATTTT

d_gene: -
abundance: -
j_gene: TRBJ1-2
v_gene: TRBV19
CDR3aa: CASTLAGVHYGYTF
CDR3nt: TGTGCCAGTACCCTGGCCGGGGTTCACTATGGCTACACCTTC

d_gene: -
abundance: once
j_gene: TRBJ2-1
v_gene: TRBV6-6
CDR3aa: CASSFRDGYNEQFF
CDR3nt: TGTGCCAGCAGTTTCCGAGACGGCTACAATGAGCAGTTCTTC

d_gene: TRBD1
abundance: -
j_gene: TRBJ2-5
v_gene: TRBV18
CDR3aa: CASSRRTGPAQETQYF
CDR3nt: TGTGCCAGCTCCCGGCGGACAGGGCCGGCCCAAGAGACCCAGTACTTC

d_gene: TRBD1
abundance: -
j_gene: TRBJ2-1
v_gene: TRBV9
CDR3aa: CASTDRANEQFF
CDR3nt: TGTGCCAGCACCGACAGGGCCAATGAGCAGTTCTTC

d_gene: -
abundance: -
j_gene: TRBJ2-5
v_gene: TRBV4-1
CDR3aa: CASSQGQRQETQYF
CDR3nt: TGCGCCAGCAGCCAAGGACAGCGCCAAGAGACCCAGTACTTC

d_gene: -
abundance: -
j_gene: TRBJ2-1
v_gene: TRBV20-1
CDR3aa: CSAQDGDEQFF
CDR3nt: TGCAGTGCCCAGGACGGTGATGAGCAGTTCTTC

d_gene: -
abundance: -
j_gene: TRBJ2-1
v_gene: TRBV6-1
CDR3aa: CASTTGFEQFF
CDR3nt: TGTGCCAGCACGACGGGGTTTGAGCAGTTCTTC

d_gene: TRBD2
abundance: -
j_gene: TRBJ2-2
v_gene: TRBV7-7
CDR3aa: CASSSGGHFTGELFF
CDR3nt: TGTGCTAGCAGTAGCGGGGGCCATTTCACCGGGGAGCTGTTTTTT

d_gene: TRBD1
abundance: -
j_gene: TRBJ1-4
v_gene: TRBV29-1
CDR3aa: CSARQGATEKLFF
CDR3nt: TGCAGCGCTAGGCAGGGGGCGACTGAAAAACTGTTTTTT

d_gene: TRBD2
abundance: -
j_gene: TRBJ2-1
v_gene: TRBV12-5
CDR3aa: CASGLVGAGWRNEQFF
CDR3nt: TGTGCTAGTGGTTTGGTAGGAGCGGGGTGGAGGAATGAGCAGTTCTTC

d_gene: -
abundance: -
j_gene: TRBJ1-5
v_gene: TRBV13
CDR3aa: CASSLSASRNQPQHF
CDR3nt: TGTGCCAGCAGTCTAAGTGCCTCCCGTAATCAGCCCCAGCATTTT

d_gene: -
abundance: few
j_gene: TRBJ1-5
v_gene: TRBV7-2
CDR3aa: CASSLMAFSNQPQHF
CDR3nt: TGTGCCAGCAGCTTAATGGCCTTCAGCAATCAGCCCCAGCATTTT

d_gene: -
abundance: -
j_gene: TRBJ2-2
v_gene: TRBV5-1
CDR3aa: CASSLDSRNTGELFF
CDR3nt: TGCGCCAGCAGCTTGGACTCGCGGAACACCGGGGAGCTGTTTTTT

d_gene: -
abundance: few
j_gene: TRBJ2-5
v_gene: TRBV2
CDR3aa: CASSEDSVWGQYF
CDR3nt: TGTGCCAGCAGTGAAGATTCAGTGTGGGGCCAGTACTTC

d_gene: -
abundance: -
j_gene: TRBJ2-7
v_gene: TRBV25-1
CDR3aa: CASSEPLGPRQNF
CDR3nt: TGTGCCAGCAGTGAACCTCTAGGGCCGCGGCAAAACTTC

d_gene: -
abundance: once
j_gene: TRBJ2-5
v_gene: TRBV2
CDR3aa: CASSEAGLQETQYF
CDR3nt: TGTGCCAGCAGTGAAGCGGGACTTCAAGAGACCCAGTACTTC

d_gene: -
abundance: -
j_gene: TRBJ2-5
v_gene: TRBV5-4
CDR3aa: CASSPKGGRETQYF
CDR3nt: TGTGCCAGCAGCCCTAAGGGGGGTAGGGAGACCCAGTACTTC

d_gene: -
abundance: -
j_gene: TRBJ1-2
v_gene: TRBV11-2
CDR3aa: CASSLVQGAYGYTF
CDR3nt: TGTGCCAGCAGCTTAGTTCAGGGCGCTTATGGCTACACCTTC

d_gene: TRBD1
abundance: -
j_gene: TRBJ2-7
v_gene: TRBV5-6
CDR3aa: CASSSFRTGPYEQYF
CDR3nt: TGTGCCAGCAGCTCTTTTAGGACAGGGCCCTACGAGCAGTACTTC

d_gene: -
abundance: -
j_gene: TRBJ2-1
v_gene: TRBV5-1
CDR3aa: CASSLQSATEQFF
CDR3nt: TGCGCCAGCAGCTTGCAATCGGCGACCGAGCAGTTCTTC

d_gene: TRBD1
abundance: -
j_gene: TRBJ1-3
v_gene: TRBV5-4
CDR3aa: CASSPWTGARDTIYF
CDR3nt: TGTGCCAGCAGCCCATGGACAGGGGCAAGGGACACCATATATTTT

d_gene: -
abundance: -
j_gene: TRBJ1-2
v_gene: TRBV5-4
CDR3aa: CASSPGTANYGYTF
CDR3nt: TGTGCCAGCAGCCCCGGGACGGCTAACTATGGCTACACCTTC

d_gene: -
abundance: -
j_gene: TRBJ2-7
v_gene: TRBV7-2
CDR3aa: CASSLGTRGSYEQYF
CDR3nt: TGTGCCAGCAGCTTAGGTACGCGGGGATCCTACGAGCAGTACTTC

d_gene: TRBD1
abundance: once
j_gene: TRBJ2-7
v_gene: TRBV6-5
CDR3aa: CASSYSDRGYEQYF
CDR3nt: TGTGCCAGCAGTTATTCGGACAGGGGGTACGAGCAGTACTTC

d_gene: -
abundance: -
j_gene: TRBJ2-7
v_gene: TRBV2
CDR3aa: CASSEEWARAHEQYF
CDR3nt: TGTGCCAGCAGTGAGGAGTGGGCCAGGGCCCACGAGCAGTACTTC

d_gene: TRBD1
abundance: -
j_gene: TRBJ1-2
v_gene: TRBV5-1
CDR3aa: CASSLGTGGNGYTF
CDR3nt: TGCGCCAGCAGCTTGGGGACAGGGGGCAATGGCTACACCTTC